The 25 T cell receptor beta chains below all came from one sample that was sequenced in a study of response to subunit inactivated influenza vaccine. TCRdb processed the RT-PCR reads anew with MiXCR; each CDR3 protein has one entry. This sample has 600,000 to 850,000 distinct CDR3 sequences, with less than 15% found just once. This material consisted of PBMCs from blood, taken around two weeks before vaccination. The receptors stem from a man in his fifties who received an inactivated influenza vaccine.

A few counts support this clonotype. The CDR3 loop reads CASSTSYISLGGYTF. CDR3 bases: TGTGCCAGCAGTACCTCTTACATCTCGCTAGGTGGCTACACCTTC. V and J are TRBV6-1 and TRBJ1-2, with D hard to call. Germline values: CDR1 MNHNS, CDR2 SASEGT. The ends were cut back, 5 bases at V and 7 bases at J, with 20 bases in the middle. The CDR3 has 15 residues.

There are a few counts of this clonotype. The chain has TRBV12-3 or TRBV12-4 and TRBJ1-4; weak D call: TRBD1 (5 bases). V lost 1 base to trimming and J lost 7 bases, with 10 bases between them. The CDR3 covers 14 residues. Here the CDR3 reads CASSLGGVGEKLFF. The CDR3 DNA follows: TGTGCCAGCAGTTTAGGGGGCGTTGGTGAAAAACTGTTTTTT.

This clonotype was seen only a few times. This rearrangement joins TRBV6-2 or TRBV6-3 to TRBJ2-1; 9 nucleotides agree with TRBD2. This CDR3 has 14 residues. J gave up 4 bases and V 9 bases, and 7 bases lay outside the gene matches. Germline CDR1 and CDR2: MNHEY and SVGEGT. The CDR3 DNA is TGTGCCAGTCAGGGTAGCGGGGGATACAATGAGCAGTTCTTC. This gives the protein CASQGSGGYNEQFF.

The chain has TRBV5-6 and TRBJ2-5; D is ambiguous. This CDR3 is 13 amino acids long. The germline V gene has CDR1 SGHDT and CDR2 YYEEEE. With 2 bases removed from V and 1 base from J, the gap between germline ends came to 6 bases. The CDR3 DNA reads as TGTGCCAGCAGCTTCCCCTTCCAAGAGACCCAGTACTTC. This codes for CASSFPFQETQYF.

Many counts were recorded for this clonotype. J is TRBJ1-4 and V is TRBV12-3 or TRBV12-4, with 9 bases lining up with TRBD1. This CDR3 contains 16 residues. V shed 6 bases and J 10 bases; nucleotides not matched to a gene: 15. The CDR3 loop reads CASSRRRTGEGSKLFF. The CDR3 DNA reads TGTGCCAGCAGCCGACGACGGACAGGGGAAGGATCAAAACTGTTTTTT.

This sequence joins TRBV19 and TRBJ1-5; D remains unclear. The CDR3 length is 15 residues. Germline V lookup: CDR1 LNHDA, CDR2 SQIVND (reference sequence). V was pared by 5 bases and J by 0 bases, with 11 bases between. The CDR3 protein is CASSLAAYSNQPQHF. CDR3 sequence (DNA): TGTGCCAGTAGTCTGGCGGCTTATAGCAATCAGCCCCAGCATTTT.

In its sample, this clonotype was seen a few times. V gene TRBV29-1 combines with J gene TRBJ2-7; 12 bases match TRBD2. The CDR3 sequence is 15 residues long. Germline trimming cut 3 bases from V and 2 bases from J; bases unmatched to any gene: 5. Germline CDR1 is SQVTM and CDR2 is ANQGSEA. The CDR3 DNA sequence: TGCAGCGTTGAGCTAGCGGGAGGGCCCCCCTACGAGCAGTACTTC. Its translation: CSVELAGGPPYEQYF.

The chain recombines TRBV2 with TRBJ1-2; D uncertain. This CDR3 region has 10 residues. The V gene lost 8 bases and the J gene lost 8 bases, with 9 bases spanning the gap. Germline V gene lookup returns CDR1 SNHLY and CDR2 FYNNEI. CDR3 coding DNA: TGTGCCAGCGCCCTGAGGGGCTACACCTTC. Translated: CASALRGYTF.

This clonotype has only a few counts. This chain's CDR3 is CSAVDRGNTGELFF. For the CDR3, the DNA is TGCAGTGCCGTCGACAGGGGGAACACCGGGGAGCTGTTTTTT. The chain couples TRBV20-1 to TRBJ2-2, with 8 bases identical to TRBD1. The germline V gene encodes CDR1 DFQATT and CDR2 SNEGSKA (reference sequence). CDR3 length equals 14 residues. Trimming removed 6 bases from V and 1 base from J; junction bases left unmatched: 4.

This chain links TRBV6-1 with TRBJ2-5, with TRBD2 matching 7 bases. Germline lookup yields CDR1 MNHNS and CDR2 SASEGT. Trimming removed 6 bases from V and 5 bases from J; junction bases left unmatched: 9. The CDR3 has 14 residues. As DNA, the CDR3 is TGTGCCAGCAGGGGTGGTCTAGCGGTGGAGACCCAGTACTTC. Its protein product is CASRGGLAVETQYF.

In its sample, this clonotype was seen a few times. The V and J genes are TRBV7-2 and TRBJ2-7; 12 bases map to TRBD1. From germline, CDR1 is SGHTA and CDR2 FQGNSA. The CDR3 is 16 residues long. V dropped 4 bases and J dropped 6; count of bases not matched to a gene: 10. CDR3 in DNA: TGTGCCAGCAGCTCTCGTCTTGGGACAGGGGGCGTCGAGCAGTACTTC. Protein: CASSSRLGTGGVEQYF. The full variable domain, in which reference TRBV7-2 and TRBJ2-7 provide the parts outside the CDR3, is GAGVSQSPSNKVTEKGKDVELRCDPISGHTALYWYRQSLGQGLEFLIYFQGNSAPDKSGLPSDRFSAERTGGSVSTLTIQRTQQEDSAVYLCASSSRLGTGGVEQYFGPGTRLTVT.

This chain joins TRBV4-3 and TRBJ2-1; TRBD2 agrees at 11 bases. The germline CDR1 and CDR2 sequences are LGHNA and YSLEER. The CDR3 length is 15 residues. V was pared by 2 bases and J by 6 bases, with 3 bases of the junction left unmatched. This CDR3 reads CASSQLAGGFNEQFF. CDR3 DNA sequence: TGCGCCAGCAGCCAATTAGCGGGAGGGTTCAATGAGCAGTTCTTC.

The rearrangement uses TRBV6-5 and TRBJ2-1, with TRBD1 matching over 7 bases. Germline lookup yields CDR1 MNHEY and CDR2 SVGAGI. V shed 5 bases, J shed 15 bases, and the junction held 7 bases outside the gene matches. CDR3 length: 11 amino acids. The CDR3 region is CASSATGVWFF. In DNA, the CDR3 is TGTGCCAGCAGTGCAACAGGGGTTTGGTTCTTC.

Only a few counts were recorded for this clonotype. The chain combines TRBV7-2 with TRBJ2-7; D not resolved. The CDR3 sequence is 16 residues long. V gave up 0 bases and J gave up 2 bases, with 14 bases separating them. Germline CDR1 reads SGHTA; CDR2 reads FQGNSA. The CDR3 here is CASSLAALSGAYEQYF. As DNA, the CDR3 is TGTGCCAGCAGCTTAGCTGCCTTATCCGGCGCCTACGAGCAGTACTTC.

This chain links TRBV10-3 with TRBJ2-7, with 9 positions matching TRBD2. Germline values: CDR1 ENHRY, CDR2 SYGVKD. The length of the CDR3 is 14 residues. V dropped 8 bases and J dropped 5; count of bases not matched to a gene: 10. The CDR3 DNA is TGTGCCATCCGCAATAGCGGGAGTTATAACGAGCAGTACTTC. As protein: CAIRNSGSYNEQYF.

This clonotype showed up just a few times. The rearrangement joins TRBV12-3 or TRBV12-4 to TRBJ2-5; D may be TRBD2 (5 bases). This CDR3 has 14 amino acids. With 6 bases removed from V and 5 bases from J, the gap between germline ends came to 16 bases. As DNA, the CDR3 is TGTGCCAGCAGGCGCCTAGGGCGGAGGGAGACCCAGTACTTC. Its protein product is CASRRLGRRETQYF.

V usage is TRBV10-3 and J usage is TRBJ2-2; 12 bases map to TRBD1. V gave up 5 bases and J gave up 7 bases; unmatched junction bases: 11. Germline V gives CDR1 ENHRY, CDR2 SYGVKD. The CDR3 has 17 amino acids. This chain's CDR3 is CAISLTSGTGGVGELFF. The CDR3 nucleotides are TGTGCCATCAGTCTTACGAGCGGGACAGGGGGCGTCGGGGAGCTGTTTTTT.

The chain is built from TRBV7-7 and TRBJ2-1; D remains ambiguous. Trimming cost V 1 base and J 6 bases, with 7 bases left between them. Germline CDR1 SSHAT, CDR2 FNYEAQ (reference sequence). The CDR3 is made up of 13 amino acids. Written as DNA, the CDR3 is TGTGCCAGCAGCTTAGAGGCAGGCAATGAGCAGTTCTTC. Translated: CASSLEAGNEQFF.

The V gene is TRBV2, the J gene TRBJ2-2; TRBD1 is a possible D gene (6 bases). Per the germline V gene, CDR1 is SNHLY and CDR2 is FYNNEI. V lost 4 bases and J lost 4, with 10 bases in between. This CDR3 has 14 residues. CDR3 nucleotide sequence: TGTGCCAGCAGTGCGGGACATAGCACCGGGGAGCTGTTTTTT. Amino acids: CASSAGHSTGELFF.

V usage is TRBV25-1 and J usage is TRBJ2-5; tentatively, D is TRBD2 (6 bases). The V and J ends lost 5 bases and 5 bases respectively, with 21 bases between them. Germline V gene sequence: CDR1 MGHDK, CDR2 SYGVNS. CDR3 size: 16 residues. CDR3 bases: TGTGCCAGCAGTCAAGGGAGGAGGAGTAGTACGGAGACCCAGTACTTC. Protein sequence: CASSQGRRSSTETQYF.

This clonotype was seen ten or more times. The gene calls are TRBV29-1 and TRBJ2-3, with 7 bases aligning to TRBD1. CDR1 SQVTM and CDR2 ANQGSEA come from the germline V gene. The CDR3 runs to 14 residues. J was trimmed by 0 bases and V by 3 bases; bases with no gene match: 3. CDR3 sequence: CSVDWTGSTDTQYF. DNA of the CDR3: TGCAGCGTTGACTGGACAGGTAGCACAGATACGCAGTATTTT.

The chain has TRBV7-2 and TRBJ2-3; the match to TRBD2 covers 9 bases. The CDR3 loop spans 15 amino acids. The germline V gene encodes CDR1 SGHTA and CDR2 FQGNSA. V dropped 5 bases and J dropped 2; count of bases not matched to a gene: 5. For the CDR3, the DNA is TGTGCCAGCAGCCCCGTAGCGGGAGTCACAGATACGCAGTATTTT. Protein product: CASSPVAGVTDTQYF.

This clonotype was detected many times. The rearrangement uses TRBV20-1 and TRBJ1-5; no definite D call. Germline V gives CDR1 DFQATT, CDR2 SNEGSKA (reference sequence). This CDR3 region has 14 residues. V shed 0 bases and J shed 11 bases, with 17 bases lying between them. CDR3 sequence: CSAREDRPTSAQHF. The CDR3 DNA follows: TGCAGTGCTAGAGAAGATCGGCCAACGTCGGCCCAGCATTTT.

The rearrangement joins TRBV20-1 to TRBJ2-7; 7 nucleotides line up with TRBD2. This CDR3 comprises 14 residues. J was trimmed by 1 base and V by 6 bases; bases with no gene match: 9. Germline CDR1 reads DFQATT; CDR2 reads SNEGSKA (reference sequence). CDR3 DNA: TGCAGTGCCCTCCCACTAGCGTTATCCTACGAGCAGTACTTC. Its protein product is CSALPLALSYEQYF.

This clonotype occurred a few times. The V and J genes are TRBV5-6 and TRBJ1-5, with D possibly TRBD1 on 5 matching bases. In germline, CDR1 is SGHDT, CDR2 YYEEEE. Deletions cut 0 bases from V and 5 bases from J, with 9 bases between. The CDR3 loop spans 14 amino acids. This chain's CDR3 is CASSLGGIYQPQHF. Written as DNA, the CDR3 is TGTGCCAGCAGCTTGGGGGGGATTTATCAGCCCCAGCATTTT.